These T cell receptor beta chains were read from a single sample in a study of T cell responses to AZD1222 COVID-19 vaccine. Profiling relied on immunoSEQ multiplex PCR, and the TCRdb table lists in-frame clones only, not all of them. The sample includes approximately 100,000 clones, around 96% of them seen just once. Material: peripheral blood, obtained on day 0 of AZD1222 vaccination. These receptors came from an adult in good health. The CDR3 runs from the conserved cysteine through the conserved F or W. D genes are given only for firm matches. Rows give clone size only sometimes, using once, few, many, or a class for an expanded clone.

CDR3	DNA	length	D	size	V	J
CASSLGSDGSGETQYF	TGCGCCAGCAGCTTGGGTTCTGACGGGAGTGGGGAGACCCAGTACTTC	16	NA	NA	TRBV5-1	TRBJ2-5
CASSPGQGDSPLHF	TGTGCCAGCAGCCCGGGACAGGGCGATTCACCCCTCCACTTT	14	TRBD1	NA	TRBV3-1/TRBV3-2	TRBJ1-6
CFPGAGSEAFF	TGTTTCCCGGGGGCAGGGAGTGAAGCTTTCTTT	11	NA	NA	TRBV19	TRBJ1-1
CASSEYGGQADTQYF	TGTGCCAGCAGTGAATACGGAGGGCAGGCAGATACGCAGTATTTT	15	NA	once	TRBV25-1	TRBJ2-3
CASSHPNRGGNQPQHF	TGCGCCAGCAGTCATCCCAACAGGGGTGGCAATCAGCCCCAGCATTTT	16	TRBD1	NA	TRBV23-1	TRBJ1-5
CASSSYGTGPYEQYF	TGTGCCAGCAGCTCCTACGGGACGGGACCCTACGAGCAGTACTTC	15	NA	NA	TRBV7-2	TRBJ2-7
CSVVPRGEQETQYF	TGCAGCGTTGTTCCGCGGGGGGAACAAGAGACCCAGTACTTC	14	TRBD2	NA	TRBV29-1	TRBJ2-5
CAWSPGQDFEAFF	TGTGCCTGGAGCCCCGGACAGGATTTCGAAGCTTTCTTT	13	TRBD1	NA	TRBV30	TRBJ1-1
CASSLASRGNYEQYF	TGTGCCAGCAGCTTAGCGTCCAGGGGAAACTACGAGCAGTACTTC	15	NA	NA	TRBV7-9	TRBJ2-7
CASRRDRDTQYF	TGTGCCAGCAGGAGGGATCGAGATACGCAGTATTTT	12	NA	NA	TRBV6-1	TRBJ2-3
CASRVGGTYEQYF	TGTGCCAGCAGGGTAGGGGGAACCTACGAGCAGTACTTC	13	NA	few	TRBV5-4	TRBJ2-7
CASRTATGLVYGYTF	TGTGCCAGCAGGACTGCGACAGGGCTAGTCTATGGCTACACCTTC	15	TRBD1	NA	TRBV2	TRBJ1-2
CASSQIGTVSCTF	TGTGCCAGCAGCCAAATCGGGACAGTCTCCTGCACCTTC	13	TRBD1	NA	TRBV3-1/TRBV3-2	TRBJ1-2
CASSVTDNISYEQYF	TGTGCCAGCAGCGTAACAGATAATATCTCCTACGAGCAGTACTTC	15	NA	NA	TRBV27	TRBJ2-7
CASSLRTAPQETQYF	TGTGCCAGCAGCCTCCGGACAGCCCCGCAAGAGACCCAGTACTTC	15	NA	NA	TRBV7-2	TRBJ2-5
CASSLGGQFYEQYF	TGTGCCAGCAGCTTAGGGGGACAGTTCTACGAGCAGTACTTC	14	TRBD1	NA	TRBV7-9	TRBJ2-7
CASSLSLDNEQFF	TGTGCCAGCAGCTTGTCTTTGGACAATGAGCAGTTCTTC	13	NA	NA	TRBV5-4	TRBJ2-1
CASSKGLRANTEAFF	TGTGCCAGCAGTAAAGGTCTCAGGGCGAACACTGAAGCTTTCTTT	15	NA	NA	TRBV14	TRBJ1-1
CAIRGGTSGGNYEQYF	TGTGCCATCAGGGGCGGGACTAGCGGGGGGAACTACGAGCAGTACTTC	16	TRBD2	once	TRBV10-3	TRBJ2-7
CASTEGTGGTDTQYF	TGTGCCAGCACCGAAGGGACAGGGGGTACAGATACGCAGTATTTT	15	TRBD1	NA	TRBV5-5	TRBJ2-3
CASSPRDSPGNTIYF	TGCGCCAGCAGCCCCAGAGACAGCCCAGGAAACACCATATATTTT	15	NA	NA	TRBV4-3	TRBJ1-3
CASRTGNTGELFF	TGTGCCAGCAGAACAGGGAACACCGGGGAGCTGTTTTTT	13	NA	NA	TRBV12-3/TRBV12-4	TRBJ2-2
CASSLLQGEWTEAFF	TGTGCCAGCAGTTTACTACAGGGTGAGTGGACTGAAGCTTTCTTT	15	NA	NA	TRBV28	TRBJ1-1
CASSGEPPDTQYF	TGCGCCAGCAGTGGTGAGCCCCCAGATACGCAGTATTTT	13	NA	NA	TRBV10-1	TRBJ2-3
CASADGSGANVLTF	TGTGCCAGCGCTGACGGCTCTGGGGCCAACGTCCTGACTTTC	14	NA	NA	TRBV2	TRBJ2-6
CASSKVTGSNEKLFF	TGTGCCAGCTCAAAAGTGACAGGGAGTAATGAAAAACTGTTTTTT	15	TRBD1	NA	TRBV18	TRBJ1-4
CASRPRGGAWHEQFF	TGTGCCAGCAGGCCCCGGGGGGGCGCTTGGCATGAGCAGTTCTTC	15	TRBD2	NA	TRBV27	TRBJ2-1
CASSLGGRSTDTQYF	TGTGCCAGCAGCTTGGGTGGAAGGAGCACAGATACGCAGTATTTT	15	NA	once	TRBV7-9	TRBJ2-3
CASILDMSNSPLHF	TGTGCCAGCATCCTGGACATGTCCAATTCACCCCTCCACTTT	14	NA	NA	TRBV28	TRBJ1-6
CASTGSGEAFF	TGTGCCAGCACCGGGAGCGGTGAAGCTTTCTTT	11	NA	NA	TRBV28	TRBJ1-1
CASSIGTASNTEAFF	TGTGCCAGTAGTATAGGGACAGCCTCGAACACTGAAGCTTTCTTT	15	NA	NA	TRBV19	TRBJ1-1
CASSQDFNTPRTYTQYF	TGCGCCAGCAGCCAAGACTTTAATACTCCCCGCACGTATACGCAGTATTTT	17	NA	NA	TRBV4-3	TRBJ2-3
CASEGLAYEQYF	TGTGCTAGCGAAGGTCTGGCCTACGAGCAGTACTTC	12	NA	NA	TRBV12-5	TRBJ2-7
CASSSGQGIHYEQYF	TGTGCCAGCAGTTCAGGACAGGGAATTCACTACGAGCAGTACTTC	15	TRBD1	once	TRBV6-2/TRBV6-3	TRBJ2-7
CASSFGGIHTDTQYF	TGTGCCAGCAGCTTCGGCGGAATTCACACAGATACGCAGTATTTT	15	NA	NA	TRBV11-2	TRBJ2-3
CASSRTEYEQYF	TGTGCCAGCAGCCGGACAGAGTACGAGCAGTACTTC	12	NA	NA	TRBV7-8	TRBJ2-7
CATQGPRSAYGYTF	TGTGCCACGCAGGGACCCAGATCGGCCTATGGCTACACCTTC	14	NA	NA	TRBV28	TRBJ1-2
CASSFTGNTEAFF	TGTGCCAGCAGTTTCACCGGGAACACTGAAGCTTTCTTT	13	NA	NA	TRBV12-3/TRBV12-4	TRBJ1-1
CASGRGQGTDTQYF	TGTGCCAGTGGCCGGGGACAGGGAACAGATACGCAGTATTTT	14	TRBD1	NA	TRBV19	TRBJ2-3
CASSKGQRADYGYTF	TGTGCCAGCAGCAAGGGACAGCGCGCTGACTATGGCTACACCTTC	15	TRBD1	NA	TRBV7-9	TRBJ1-2
CASEKTGSLGNEQFF	TGTGCCAGCGAAAAGACAGGGTCATTAGGCAATGAGCAGTTCTTC	15	TRBD1	NA	TRBV28	TRBJ2-1
CASSPSVFGELFF	TGTGCCAGCTCACCATCCGTGTTCGGGGAGCTGTTTTTT	13	NA	NA	TRBV18	TRBJ2-2
CASSEHRAGEQYF	TGTGCCAGCAGTGAACATAGAGCGGGCGAGCAGTACTTC	13	NA	NA	TRBV6-1	TRBJ2-7
CASRPLDGDGELFF	TGTGCCAGCAGGCCCCTGGACGGGGACGGGGAGCTGTTTTTT	14	NA	NA	TRBV6-5	TRBJ2-2
CASSEPDRGRDYGYTF	TGTGCCAGCAGCGAGCCGGACAGGGGGCGAGACTATGGCTACACCTTC	16	TRBD1	NA	TRBV11-3	TRBJ1-2